These T cell receptor beta chains were read from a single sample in a study of blood T cell repertoires in COVID-19. Generated by immunoSEQ multiplex PCR, the TCRdb table keeps only in-frame clones and is missing some. The sample has approximately 61,000 clones, 65% to 80% seen once. Sequencing was done on a sample of peripheral blood. Receptors originate from a woman between 65 and 79 years old with acute or convalescent COVID-19. Each CDR3 is given without its conserved first and last residue.

j_call,v_call,cdr3_aa
TRBJ2-1,TRBV5-1,ASSFRGQLNGEQF
TRBJ1-6,TRBV19,ASSDRGFDNSPLH
TRBJ1-5,TRBV2,ASTQGRNQPQH
TRBJ2-7,TRBV6-4,ASSDRVPEKLGSTYEQY
TRBJ1-4,TRBV4-2,ASSQAGFNEKLF
TRBJ2-3,TRBV3-1/TRBV3-2,ASTSLGTSGGAPDTQY
TRBJ1-6,TRBV6-6,ASSHRARDSPLH
TRBJ1-5,TRBV3-1/TRBV3-2,ASSQGWDRGPFSNQPQH
TRBJ1-3,TRBV30,AWSVQGLSSGNTIY
TRBJ1-1,TRBV19,ATAGGSMNTEAF
TRBJ1-5,TRBV5-1,ASSLSGDSNQPQH
TRBJ2-5,TRBV9,ASSTRGLAVGTQY
TRBJ1-1,TRBV5-1,ASSLAQNTEAF